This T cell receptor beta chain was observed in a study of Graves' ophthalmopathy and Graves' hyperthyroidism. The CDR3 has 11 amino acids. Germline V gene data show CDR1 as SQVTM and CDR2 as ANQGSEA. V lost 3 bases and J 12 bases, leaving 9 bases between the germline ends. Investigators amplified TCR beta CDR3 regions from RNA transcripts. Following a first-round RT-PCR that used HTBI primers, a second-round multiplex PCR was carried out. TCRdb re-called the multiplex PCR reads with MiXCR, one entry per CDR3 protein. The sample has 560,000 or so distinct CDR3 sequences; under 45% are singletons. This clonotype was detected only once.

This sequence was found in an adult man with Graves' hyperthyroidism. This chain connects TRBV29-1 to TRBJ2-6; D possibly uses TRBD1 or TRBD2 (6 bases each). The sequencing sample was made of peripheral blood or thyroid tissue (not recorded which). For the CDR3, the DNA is TGCAGCGTTGATTCGGGGGCCGTCCTGACTTTC. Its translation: CSVDSGAVLTF.